The rows below give T cell receptor beta chains drawn from one sample of a study of vaccination effects on CD4 cells after COVID-19. No antigen has been assigned to these receptors. Clones were sequenced by immunoSEQ multiplex PCR, and TCRdb holds only the in-frame ones, with some missing. The sample lists roughly 59,000 clones; around four fifths were seen once. The specimen comprised CD4+ T cells from PBMCs cultured with HCoV-OC43 spike peptides, sampled after COVID-19 vaccination. The origin of the receptors is a human donor who received a COVID-19 vaccine. CDR3s include the opening cysteine and the closing phenylalanine or tryptophan. D genes are given only for firm matches. The listing skips clone size in some rows; elsewhere it reads once, few, many or a size class.

>TRBJ2-3|TRBD1|TRBV20-1|NA
CSASKGAPSTDTQYF
TGCAGTGCTAGTAAGGGGGCTCCTAGCACAGATACGCAGTATTTT
>TRBJ2-1|TRBD2|TRBV30|few
CAWSRGLAFNNEQFF
TGTGCCTGGAGTCGGGGACTAGCGTTTAACAATGAGCAGTTCTTC
>TRBJ1-6|NA|TRBV7-3|NA
CASSFKGGDSPLHF
TGTGCCAGCAGCTTTAAGGGAGGCGATTCACCCCTCCACTTT
>TRBJ2-2|NA|TRBV2|NA
CASSTRSNTGELFF
TGTGCCAGCAGTACACGATCCAACACCGGGGAGCTGTTTTTT
>TRBJ1-1|NA|TRBV6-6|NA
CASCRTHEYFAEAFF
TGTGCCAGCTGCAGGACGCATGAATATTTCGCTGAAGCTTTCTTT
>TRBJ1-5|NA|TRBV3-1/TRBV3-2|NA
CASSQVFYGHYSNQPQHF
TGTGCCAGCAGCCAAGTGTTTTACGGCCATTATAGCAATCAGCCCCAGCATTTT
>TRBJ1-4|NA|TRBV5-1|NA
CASSLAPGEKLFF
TGCGCCAGCAGCTTGGCTCCAGGGGAAAAACTGTTTTTT
>TRBJ2-1|NA|TRBV19|NA
CASSIVGSYNEQFF
TGTGCCAGTAGTATAGTAGGGTCGTACAATGAGCAGTTCTTC
>TRBJ2-5|TRBD2|TRBV24-1|NA
CATSDPAGGGETQYF
TGTGCCACCAGTGACCCGGCGGGGGGCGGAGAGACCCAGTACTTC
>TRBJ1-2|TRBD1|TRBV6-6|few
CASSYPTGGDYGYTF
TGTGCCAGCAGTTACCCGACAGGGGGGGACTATGGCTACACCTTC
>TRBJ1-6|NA|TRBV4-1|NA
CASSQVWVTYNSPLHF
TGCGCCAGCAGCCAAGTATGGGTGACCTATAATTCACCCCTCCACTTT
>TRBJ1-1|NA|TRBV9|NA
CASSVLGKNTEAFF
TGTGCCAGCAGCGTATTGGGAAAAAACACTGAAGCTTTCTTT
>TRBJ1-1|NA|TRBV28|NA
CASSIPGTLNTEAFF
TGTGCCAGCAGTATACCCGGGACATTGAACACTGAAGCTTTCTTT
>TRBJ1-3|NA|TRBV28|NA
CASQYSGNTIYF
TGTGCGTCACAATACTCTGGAAACACCATATATTTT
>TRBJ1-2|NA|TRBV10-2|few
CASSPNGPYGYTF
TGCGCCAGCAGCCCCAATGGCCCCTATGGCTACACCTTC
>TRBJ2-1|NA|TRBV6-6|NA
CASSPQNEQFF
TGTGCCAGCAGTCCCCAGAATGAGCAGTTCTTC
>TRBJ1-1|NA|TRBV4-1|once
CASRKGVLAFF
TGCGCCAGCAGAAAAGGGGTTTTAGCTTTCTTT
>TRBJ2-2|TRBD1|TRBV5-5|NA
CASSLWVDRAGELFF
TGTGCCAGCAGCTTGTGGGTCGACAGGGCCGGGGAGCTGTTTTTT
>TRBJ2-5|NA|TRBV5-1|NA
CASSFYGLQETQYF
TGCGCCAGCAGCTTTTATGGGTTACAAGAGACCCAGTACTTC
>TRBJ1-1|NA|TRBV19|NA
CASARTDRNTEAFF
TGTGCCAGCGCGAGGACAGACAGGAACACTGAAGCTTTCTTT
>TRBJ1-6|NA|TRBV19|NA
CASSTTGGRNNSPLHF
TGTGCCAGTAGTACCACGGGGGGCCGGAATAATTCACCCCTCCACTTT
>TRBJ2-6|TRBD2|TRBV2|NA
CASSVTLREGSSGANVLTF
TGTGCCAGCAGTGTTACCCTTCGGGAGGGAAGCTCTGGGGCCAACGTCCTGACTTTC
>TRBJ2-1|NA|TRBV6-1|NA
CASSEVGDNEQFF
TGTGCCAGCAGTGAAGTGGGAGACAATGAGCAGTTCTTC
>TRBJ2-6|NA|TRBV10-3|NA
CAIREGTGPGANVLTF
TGTGCCATCAGAGAGGGAACAGGGCCTGGGGCCAACGTCCTGACTTTC
>TRBJ1-5|NA|TRBV30|once
CAWSPPRGPLCVGNQPQHF
TGTGCCTGGAGTCCTCCCCGAGGGCCACTATGTGTTGGCAATCAGCCCCAGCATTTT
>TRBJ2-5|TRBD2|TRBV24-1|NA
CATSDQRGAGETQYF
TGTGCCACCAGTGACCAGCGGGGGGCGGGAGAGACCCAGTACTTC
>TRBJ1-1|NA|TRBV28|NA
CASSLIGQLNTEAFF
TGTGCCAGCAGTTTAATAGGTCAGCTAAACACTGAAGCTTTCTTT
>TRBJ1-1|TRBD1|TRBV18|NA
CASSPTGGAPEAFF
TGTGCCAGCTCGCCGACAGGGGGCGCCCCTGAAGCTTTCTTT
>TRBJ1-3|NA|TRBV7-2|NA
CASSFDSARGNTIYF
TGTGCCAGCAGCTTTGACAGCGCCCGAGGAAACACCATATATTTT
>TRBJ2-2|TRBD2|TRBV14|NA
CASSQDRQRGRTNTGELFF
TGTGCCAGCAGCCAAGACAGGCAGCGGGGGCGAACGAACACCGGGGAGCTGTTTTTT
>TRBJ1-1|NA|TRBV10-2|NA
CASKVRGMNTEAFF
TGCGCCAGCAAGGTTCGGGGGATGAACACTGAAGCTTTCTTT
>TRBJ1-3|NA|TRBV5-4|NA
CASSKQGVGNTIYF
TGTGCCAGCAGCAAACAGGGTGTTGGAAACACCATATATTTT
>TRBJ2-1|NA|TRBV28|NA
CASSLLGGRTNEQFF
TGTGCCAGCAGTTTATTAGGGGGGCGTACTAATGAGCAGTTCTTC
>TRBJ1-6|NA|TRBV3-1/TRBV3-2|few
CASSQDPVVLPLPLHF
TGTGCCAGCAGCCAAGACCCAGTTGTACTCCCATTACCCCTCCACTTT
>TRBJ1-2|NA|TRBV3-1/TRBV3-2|NA
CASSQVPGRGDGYTF
TGTGCCAGCAGCCAAGTACCCGGTCGTGGGGATGGCTACACCTTC
>TRBJ2-1|TRBD1|TRBV19|NA
CASTLDRGNSEQFF
TGTGCCAGTACCCTCGACAGGGGAAACAGTGAGCAGTTCTTC
>TRBJ1-1|NA|TRBV6-1|NA
CASSDSGRVNTEAFF
TGTGCCAGCAGTGATTCGGGACGGGTGAACACTGAAGCTTTCTTT
>TRBJ1-5|NA|TRBV7-2|NA
CASSLGQYSNQPQHF
TGTGCCAGCAGCTTAGGGCAGTATAGCAATCAGCCCCAGCATTTT
>TRBJ2-1|NA|TRBV28|NA
CASGGRGHEQFF
TGTGCCAGCGGGGGCAGGGGCCATGAGCAGTTCTTC
>TRBJ1-5|NA|TRBV5-1|NA
CASSLGGSQPQHF
TGCGCCAGCAGCTTGGGCGGGAGTCAGCCCCAGCATTTT
>TRBJ2-1|NA|TRBV13|NA
CASSLVPGGNEQFF
TGTGCCAGCAGCTTAGTCCCAGGGGGGAATGAGCAGTTCTTC
>TRBJ1-1|TRBD1|TRBV7-2|NA
CASSLIQGNEAFF
TGTGCCAGCAGCTTAATACAGGGGAATGAAGCTTTCTTT
>TRBJ1-1|TRBD1|TRBV25-1|NA
CASTPPGQGARRTEAFF
TGTGCCAGCACCCCTCCGGGACAGGGGGCGAGAAGAACTGAAGCTTTCTTT
>TRBJ1-3|NA|TRBV6-5|NA
CASSSQRSGNTIYF
TGTGCCAGCAGTTCCCAGCGCTCTGGAAACACCATATATTTT
>TRBJ1-1|TRBD1|TRBV2|once
CASRTGGVSTEAFF
TGTGCCAGCAGGACAGGGGGCGTGAGCACTGAAGCTTTCTTT
>TRBJ1-2|NA|TRBV21-1|NA
CASRCRGPANYGYTF
TGTGCCAGCAGATGCAGGGGGCCAGCTAACTATGGCTACACCTTC
>TRBJ2-2|NA|TRBV6-5|NA
CASSILGGELFF
TGTGCCAGCAGTATTCTAGGTGGGGAGCTGTTTTTT
>TRBJ1-2|NA|TRBV28|few
CASSPTQGRYGYTF
TGTGCCAGCAGCCCCACTCAGGGCCGCTATGGCTACACCTTC
>TRBJ2-5|NA|TRBV2|NA
CASSERGAEETQYF
TGTGCCAGCAGTGAGAGGGGGGCTGAAGAGACCCAGTACTTC
>TRBJ2-5|NA|TRBV4-1|few
CASSQPWGGRHGWTQYF
TGCGCCAGCAGCCAGCCTTGGGGTGGACGGCATGGATGGACCCAGTACTTC
>TRBJ2-2|TRBD1|TRBV28|once
CASYTGVGGELFF
TGTGCCAGCTATACAGGGGTGGGAGGGGAGCTGTTTTTT
>TRBJ1-5|NA|TRBV2|NA
CASTPGTASNQPQHF
TGTGCCAGCACTCCAGGAACAGCTAGCAATCAGCCCCAGCATTTT
>TRBJ1-2|TRBD1|TRBV28|NA
CASSLDRVGGYTF
TGTGCCAGCAGCCTGGACAGGGTGGGTGGCTACACCTTC
>TRBJ2-2|NA|TRBV7-3|NA
CASSWDRNTGELFF
TGTGCCAGCAGCTGGGACCGTAACACCGGGGAGCTGTTTTTT